This T cell receptor beta chain derives from a study of identical twins. Overall study results and limits: Beta clonotypes that were abundant in cord blood contained fewer insertions, a pattern absent from memory repertoires. Shared out-of-frame alpha sequences (those common to twins) showed excess low generation probability.

This clonotype was picked up many times. What it binds is not known. CDR1 and CDR2 from the germline V gene are MNHEY and SVGEGT. CDR3 size: 13 residues. V dropped 2 bases and J dropped 1 base, with 5 bases sitting between them. Via MiXCR, TCRdb re-called the 5' RACE reads, giving one row per CDR3 protein. The sample lists over 250,000 distinct CDR3 sequences; roughly 9.8% were seen once. The same data also went into a second study, on yellow fever vaccine responses in identical twins.

This chain joins TRBV6-2 or TRBV6-3 and TRBJ1-1; D is perhaps TRBD1 (5 bases). The sequence was obtained from a woman younger than 30 in good health. The sequenced material came from CD8+ T cells sorted from blood. CDR3 in DNA: TGTGCCAGCAGTTACGGGGGGAACACTGAAGCTTTCTTT. As protein: CASSYGGNTEAFF.